These 27 T cell receptor beta chains were all obtained from the same sample, sequenced in a study of cytomegalovirus exposure and HLA in healthy donors. Both 60 Vbeta primers and 13 Jbeta primers went into the PCR. Libraries were prepared by immunoSEQ multiplex PCR; TCRdb keeps only in-frame clonotypes and omits some of them. This table lists over 40,000 clones. Specimen: PBMCs. The source is a woman aged 40 to 50 in good health and CMV-seronegative.

To note about this clone: One end of the junction is discordant with germline, which a read error may explain. The rearrangement uses TRBV30 and TRBJ2-3; 7 nucleotides match TRBD2. The CDR3 is 15 amino acids. CDR1 GTSNPN and CDR2 SVGIG come from the germline V gene (reference sequence). The CDR3 DNA is TGTGCCGGGAGTGTAGGGAAAGCGGGAACAGATACGCAGTATTTT. This gives the protein CAGSVGKAGTDTQYF.

The rearrangement joins TRBV6-5 to TRBJ1-1, with no clear D. The germline V gene has CDR1 MNHEY and CDR2 SVGAGI. V dropped 4 bases and J dropped 2 bases, with 2 bases sitting between them. The CDR3 is made up of 11 amino acids. The CDR3 DNA reads as TGTGCCAGCAGTTCAAACACTGAAGCTTTCTTT. Its translation: CASSSNTEAFF.

This clone is medium-sized (0.01 to 0.1%) by frequency. This rearrangement joins TRBV7-3 to TRBJ2-1, with 12 nucleotides matching TRBD2. CDR1 is SGHTA and CDR2 is FQGTGA in the germline V gene. V was pared by 3 bases and J by 6 bases, with 9 bases of the junction left unmatched. The CDR3 sequence is 17 residues long. CDR3 nucleotide sequence: TGTGCCAGCAGCTTGAGGGCTAGCGGGGGGGAGATCAATGAGCAGTTCTTC. The encoded protein is CASSLRASGGEINEQFF.

Concerning this clone: Other DNA sequences in this specimen translate into the identical CDR3. The V gene is TRBV18, the J gene TRBJ2-5; D is possibly TRBD2 (6 bases). This CDR3 spans 13 amino acids. The V gene's germline CDR1 is KGHSH and CDR2 LQKENI. V shed 1 base and J shed 3 bases, with 6 bases lying between them. The CDR3 region is CASSPRGEETQYF. As DNA, the CDR3 is TGTGCCAGCTCACCACGGGGGGAAGAGACCCAGTACTTC.

A note on this clone: One end of the junction fails to match germline, which may point to a read error. The chain employs TRBV10-3 and TRBJ2-1; 13 bases are shared with TRBD2. The CDR3 length is 20 residues. CDR1 is ENHRY, CDR2 SYGVKD, per germline. The CDR3 loop is CAISGHNVTSGRLSDNEQFF. The CDR3 DNA reads as TGTGCCATCAGTGGACACAACGTGACTAGCGGGAGGCTCTCCGACAATGAGCAGTTCTTC.

The rearrangement joins TRBV29-1 to TRBJ1-2; tentative D call: TRBD1 (5 bases). From germline, CDR1 is SQVTM and CDR2 ANQGSEA. V lost 6 bases, J lost 5 bases, and 16 bases lay in between. The CDR3 consists of 13 residues. CDR3 residues: CSVTPTDAYGYTF. For the CDR3, the DNA is TGCAGCGTCACGCCGACAGACGCGTATGGCTACACCTTC.

The V gene is TRBV2, the J gene TRBJ2-2; TRBD2 is a possible D gene (5 bases). CDR1 and CDR2 (germline): SNHLY, FYNNEI. V was shortened by 6 bases and J by 0 bases, with 20 bases between the two germline ends. The CDR3 loop spans 18 amino acids. The CDR3 nucleotides read TGTGCCAGCAGATCCTCCGCTTATACTAGTTCGAACACCGGGGAGCTGTTTTTT. This sequence encodes CASRSSAYTSSNTGELFF.

The rearrangement joins TRBV18 to TRBJ1-2; 7 nucleotides agree with TRBD1. This CDR3 has 13 residues. V lost 9 bases and J lost 5; bases outside the gene matches: 9. Germline loops: CDR1 KGHSH, CDR2 LQKENI. Here the CDR3 DNA reads TGTGCCAGTTCCAGACAGGGTCAATATGGCTACACCTTC. It specifies CASSRQGQYGYTF. The full variable domain, completed using reference TRBV18 and TRBJ1-2, is NAGVMQNPRHLVRRRGQEARLRCSPMKGHSHVYWYRQLPEEGLKFMVYLQKENIIDESGMPKERFSAEFPKEGPSILRIQQVVRGDSAAYFCASSRQGQYGYTFGSGTRLTVV.

V is TRBV5-1 and J is TRBJ1-2; TRBD1 might be the D (5 bases). V dropped 4 bases and J dropped 8 bases, with 15 bases sitting between them. Germline CDR1 and CDR2: SGHRS and YFSETQ. The CDR3 has 13 amino acids. CDR3 bases: TGCGCCAGCAGCCAGGCAGGGTCGGACGGCTACACCTTC. Protein sequence: CASSQAGSDGYTF.

The V call is TRBV5-6, the J call TRBJ2-3; TRBD2 matches at 7 bases. This CDR3 region has 16 residues. CDR1 SGHDT and CDR2 YYEEEE come from the germline V gene. The V and J ends lost 3 bases and 2 bases, in that order; junction bases with no gene match: 9. The CDR3 DNA is TGTGCCAGCAGCTGGGCGACTAGCAGGTCCACAGATACGCAGTATTTT. Protein: CASSWATSRSTDTQYF.

Concerning this clone: At one boundary the junction diverges from the germline segment, which might be a read error. The chain couples TRBV12-5 to TRBJ2-1; D ambiguous. CDR3 length: 15 amino acids. CDR1 is LGHNT and CDR2 is FRNRAP in the germline V gene. The CDR3 DNA is TGTGCTAGTGGCCCATCCCCGAGCTCCGACAATGAGCAGTTCTTC. Translating it yields CASGPSPSSDNEQFF.

The rearrangement links TRBV9 to TRBJ2-2; possible D gene TRBD1, 6 bases. Trimming shortened V by 9 bases and J by 4 bases, and 13 bases separated the two germline ends. CDR3 size: 13 residues. The V gene's germline CDR1 is SGDLS and CDR2 YYNGEE. The CDR3 DNA reads as TGTGCCACCCGGCAGGGGACCACCGGGGAGCTGTTTTTT. Amino acid sequence: CATRQGTTGELFF.

This sequence joins TRBV27 and TRBJ1-1; TRBD1 agrees at 8 bases. CDR1 MNHEY and CDR2 SMNVEV come from the germline V gene (reference sequence). The CDR3 loop spans 16 amino acids. J was trimmed by 2 bases and V by 5 bases; bases with no gene match: 10. The CDR3 protein is CASSHRLGQGNTEAFF. The CDR3 DNA is TGTGCCAGCAGTCACCGGCTAGGACAGGGCAACACTGAAGCTTTCTTT.

The chain links TRBV5-1 to TRBJ2-5; 10 bases are a match to TRBD2. The J segment lost 5 bases and the V segment lost 1 base, leaving 5 bases of the junction unmatched. Germline V lookup: CDR1 SGHRS, CDR2 YFSETQ. This CDR3 comprises 15 residues. CDR3 DNA: TGCGCCAGCAGCTTGCAGCGGGGGGGCCCGGAGACCCAGTACTTC. Protein sequence: CASSLQRGGPETQYF.

This chain connects TRBV9 to TRBJ1-1; D call uncertain. The V gene's germline CDR1 is SGDLS and CDR2 YYNGEE. V lost 4 bases, J lost 7 bases, and 8 bases lay in between. The CDR3 extends over 11 amino acids. CDR3 residues: CASSLTYEAFF. Here the CDR3 DNA reads TGTGCCAGCAGCCTAACCTATGAAGCTTTCTTT.

This chain links TRBV7-2 with TRBJ2-1; D may be TRBD2 (6 bases). Germline-derived CDR1 and CDR2 are SGHTA and FQGNSA. V was clipped by 3 bases and J by 9 bases, with 15 bases between them. CDR3 length: 14 amino acids. The CDR3 region is CASSFGWVGSEQFF. CDR3 DNA sequence: TGTGCCAGCAGCTTTGGCTGGGTCGGGAGTGAGCAGTTCTTC. Variable domain in full (rest from reference TRBV7-2 and TRBJ2-1): GAGVSQSPSNKVTEKGKDVELRCDPISGHTALYWYRQSLGQGLEFLIYFQGNSAPDKSGLPSDRFSAERTGGSVSTLTIQRTQQEDSAVYLCASSFGWVGSEQFFGPGTRLTVL.

V gene TRBV2 combines with J gene TRBJ1-3, with D perhaps TRBD1 (6 bases). Germline loops: CDR1 SNHLY, CDR2 FYNNEI. The CDR3 consists of 13 residues. Trimming took off 6 bases at V and 0 bases at J, with 6 bases between the two ends. CDR3 protein: CASRQGSGNTIYF. The CDR3 coding sequence is TGTGCCAGCAGACAGGGCTCTGGAAACACCATATATTTT.

The V call is TRBV7-3, the J call TRBJ1-2; no reliable D call. The CDR3 length is 13 residues. Germline CDR1 SGHTA, CDR2 FQGTGA. Trimming took 1 base from V and 8 from J, leaving 11 bases between them. The CDR3: CASSLNVVVGYTF. The CDR3, as DNA: TGTGCCAGCAGCTTAAACGTGGTAGTCGGCTACACCTTC.

The chain employs TRBV6-1 and TRBJ1-3, with 9 bases identical to TRBD1. The junction had 13 bases not matched to a gene; V was cut back by 3 bases and J by 4 bases. Germline-derived CDR1 and CDR2 are MNHNS and SASEGT. The CDR3 loop spans 18 amino acids. The CDR3 DNA is TGTGCCAGCAGTGACAAGCAGGGACAGGGTGTATCAGGAAACACCATATATTTT. Translation gives CASSDKQGQGVSGNTIYF.

The gene calls are TRBV12-5 and TRBJ2-3; 10 nucleotides match TRBD2. This CDR3 region has 16 residues. The germline V gene has CDR1 LGHNT and CDR2 FRNRAP. Trimming took 2 bases from V and 8 from J; bases not matched to a gene: 10. This CDR3 is CASGLSGRAGGGTQYF. In DNA form, the CDR3 reads TGTGCTAGTGGTTTGAGCGGGAGGGCCGGGGGAGGTACGCAGTATTTT.

V usage is TRBV19 and J usage is TRBJ2-7; 8 bases fit TRBD1. In germline, CDR1 is LNHDA, CDR2 SQIVND (reference sequence). The CDR3 is made up of 14 amino acids. V lost 4 bases and J lost 3; bases outside the gene matches: 5. The CDR3 spells CASSTGGVYYEQYF. CDR3 nucleotide sequence: TGTGCCAGTAGTACAGGGGGCGTATACTACGAGCAGTACTTC.

The chain is built from TRBV29-1 and TRBJ2-3, with 7 bases aligning to TRBD2. Germline CDR1 reads SQVTM; CDR2 reads ANQGSEA. The CDR3 contains 14 residues. V shed 4 bases and J 2 bases; nucleotides not matched to a gene: 6. The CDR3, as DNA: TGCAGCGTTGCTGCGCGGGAGTCCACAGATACGCAGTATTTT. It encodes CSVAARESTDTQYF.

The V gene is TRBV4-3, the J gene TRBJ1-6; TRBD1 aligns across 11 bases. With 0 bases clipped from V and 9 bases from J, the junction kept 4 bases outside the gene matches. Germline V CDR1 and CDR2: LGHNA, YSLEER. The CDR3 contains 16 residues. The DNA for the CDR3 is TGCGCCAGCAGCCAAGATCGGACAGGGGGCGTTTCACCCCTCCACTTT. It encodes CASSQDRTGGVSPLHF.

The CDR3 sequence is CASSQDLEQPQHF. CDR3 sequence (DNA): TGTGCCAGCAGCCAAGATCTAGAGCAGCCCCAGCATTTT. This chain joins TRBV4-2 and TRBJ1-5, with D unclear. Per germline, CDR1 LGHNA and CDR2 YNFKEQ. V was pared by 0 bases and J by 7 bases, with 7 bases between. There are 13 residues in the CDR3.

Remarks on this clone: Compared with germline, one end of the junction differs, possibly owing to a read error. This sequence joins TRBV30 and TRBJ1-2; possible D gene TRBD1, 5 bases. CDR3 length: 15 residues. Germline V gene sequence: CDR1 GTSNPN, CDR2 SVGIG (reference sequence). The CDR3, as DNA: TGTGCCGGGAGTGTACTCGCAGGGATTAACTATGGCTACACCTTC. It yields the protein CAGSVLAGINYGYTF. Full variable domain (remainder filled in from reference TRBV30 and TRBJ1-2): SQTIHQWPATLVQPVGSPLSLECTVEGTSNPNLYWYRQAAGRGLQLLFYSVGIGQISSEVPQNLSASRPQDRQFILSSKKLLLSDSGFYLCAGSVLAGINYGYTFGSGTRLTVV.

The chain recombines TRBV29-1 with TRBJ1-5; 9 positions match TRBD1. Germline CDR1 is SQVTM and CDR2 is ANQGSEA. The CDR3 has 13 amino acids. V was clipped by 4 bases and J by 6 bases; unmatched bases: 4. The CDR3 nucleotides are TGCAGCGTTGTTTTGACAGGGGGTCAGCCCCAGCATTTT. Translated: CSVVLTGGQPQHF.

The chain uses TRBV27 and TRBJ2-1, with D uncertain. Germline loops: CDR1 MNHEY, CDR2 SMNVEV (reference sequence). The CDR3 spans 14 residues. V shed 6 bases and J shed 1 base, with 10 bases lying between them. The CDR3 DNA reads TGTGCCAGCAGGCCCTCGGGTTCCTACAATGAGCAGTTCTTC. Translated: CASRPSGSYNEQFF.